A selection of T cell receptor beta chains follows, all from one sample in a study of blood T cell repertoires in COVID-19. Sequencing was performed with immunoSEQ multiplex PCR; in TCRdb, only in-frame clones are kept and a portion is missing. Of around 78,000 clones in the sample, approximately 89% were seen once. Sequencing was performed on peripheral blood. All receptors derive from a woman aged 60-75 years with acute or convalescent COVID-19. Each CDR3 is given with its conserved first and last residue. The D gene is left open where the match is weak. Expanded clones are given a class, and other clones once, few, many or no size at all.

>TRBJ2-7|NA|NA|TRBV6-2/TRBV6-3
TGTGCCAGCAGTTCCCAGGGGCTAATAATCTACGAGCAGTACTTC
CASSSQGLIIYEQYF
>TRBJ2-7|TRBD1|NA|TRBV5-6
TGTGCCAGCAGGCTATCCGGGACAGGGGGCCTTTTTGTCGGCGAGCAGTACTTC
CASRLSGTGGLFVGEQYF
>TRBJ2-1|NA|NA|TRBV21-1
TGTGCCAGCAGCGGGCGAATGCGACAGGGGGCAGCCTACAATGAGCAGTTCTTC
CASSGRMRQGAAYNEQFF
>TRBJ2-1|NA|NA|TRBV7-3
TGTGCCAGCAGCTTACGAGGTTTCGGCGCCTACAATGAGCAGTTCTTC
CASSLRGFGAYNEQFF
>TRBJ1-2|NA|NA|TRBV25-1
TGTGCCAGCAGTGAATGGGATTGGGAATCGCGGGAGTATGGCTACACCTTC
CASSEWDWESREYGYTF
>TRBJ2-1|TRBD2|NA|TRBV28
TGTGCCAGCAGTCCTCTGGGGGGGTTTTACAATGAGCAGTTCTTC
CASSPLGGFYNEQFF
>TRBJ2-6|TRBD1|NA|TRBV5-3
TGTGCCAGGGTAACAGGGGAGGGGGCCAACGTCCTGACTTTC
CARVTGEGANVLTF
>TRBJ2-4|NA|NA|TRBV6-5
TGTGCCAGCAGTTCTGACAGACAAGCCAAAAACATTCAGTACTTC
CASSSDRQAKNIQYF
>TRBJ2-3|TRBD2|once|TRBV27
TGTGCCAGCAGTTTATTAGCGGGAGGTTTAGATACGCAGTATTTT
CASSLLAGGLDTQYF
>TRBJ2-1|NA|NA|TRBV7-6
TGTGCCAGCAGTCACGATGGCGGGAAACTCTACAATGAGCAGTTCTTC
CASSHDGGKLYNEQFF
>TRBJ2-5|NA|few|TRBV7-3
TGTGCCAGCAGCTTAACCCCCCAACAGCAAGAGACCCAGTACTTC
CASSLTPQQQETQYF
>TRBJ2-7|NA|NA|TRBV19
TGTGCCAGTAGCAAAATACAGGGTTCGTCCGCCGAGCAGTACTTC
CASSKIQGSSAEQYF
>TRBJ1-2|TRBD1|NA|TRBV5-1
TGCGCCAGCAGCGGGACAGGGGTTAACTATGGCTACACCTTC
CASSGTGVNYGYTF
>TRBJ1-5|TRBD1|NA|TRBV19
TGTGCCAGTAGTATACAGGGGGCGGATCAGCCCCAGCATTTT
CASSIQGADQPQHF
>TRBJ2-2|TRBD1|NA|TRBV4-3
TGCGCCAGCAGCCCGGGACAGGGCGTAGCGGGCAGCACCGGGGAGCTGTTTTTT
CASSPGQGVAGSTGELFF
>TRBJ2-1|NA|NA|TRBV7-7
TGTGCCAGCAGCGCCGGGGGATACGGGGCCTACAATGAGCAGTTCTTC
CASSAGGYGAYNEQFF
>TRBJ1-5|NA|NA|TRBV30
TGTGCCTGGAGTGGGACGGGGAATCAGCCCCAGCATTTT
CAWSGTGNQPQHF
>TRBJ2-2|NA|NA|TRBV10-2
TGCGCCAGCAGTGAGAGGGGGAACACCGGGGAGCTGTTTTTT
CASSERGNTGELFF
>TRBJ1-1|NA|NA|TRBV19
TGTGCCAGTAGTCCAATAGCCCTGGGCACTGAAGCTTTCTTT
CASSPIALGTEAFF
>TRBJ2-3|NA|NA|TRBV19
TGTGCCAGTAGTATGGGAGGATCTCACACAGATACGCAGTATTTT
CASSMGGSHTDTQYF
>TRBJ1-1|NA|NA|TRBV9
TGTGCCAGCAGCGACCATCCGACAGACATGAACACTGAAGCTTTCTTT
CASSDHPTDMNTEAFF
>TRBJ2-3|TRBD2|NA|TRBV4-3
TGCGCCAGCAGCCAGGACCGAAAAATTCCCGGGGGGTTTCACATGGATACGCAGTATTTT
CASSQDRKIPGGFHMDTQYF
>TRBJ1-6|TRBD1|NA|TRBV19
TGTGCCAGTAGTGAGCGGGACAGGGGATACGCCCTCCACTTT
CASSERDRGYALHF
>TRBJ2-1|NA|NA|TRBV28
TGTGCCAGCAGCTCCTCCACAGGGTTCGGGCAGTTCTTC
CASSSSTGFGQFF
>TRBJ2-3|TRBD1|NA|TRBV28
TGTGCCAGCAGTTTGCCCCCCGGGACAGCTAGCACAGATACGCAGTATTTT
CASSLPPGTASTDTQYF
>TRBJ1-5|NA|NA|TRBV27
TGTGCCAGCACCCCGGTGGGGGGAAATCAGCCCCAGCATTTT
CASTPVGGNQPQHF
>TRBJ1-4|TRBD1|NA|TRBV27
TGTGCCAGCAGTTTAAAGTTTGACAGGGTGAATGAAAAACTGTTTTTT
CASSLKFDRVNEKLFF
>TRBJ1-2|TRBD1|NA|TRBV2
TGTGCCATCGGGACAGTAGCTAACTATGGCTACACCTTC
CAIGTVANYGYTF
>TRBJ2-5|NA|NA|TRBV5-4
TGTGCCAGCAGCCCTCGACCGGGGGAGGAGACCCAGTACTTC
CASSPRPGEETQYF
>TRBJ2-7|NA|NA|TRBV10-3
TGTGCCATCAGTGAGCCACCCGAGGTCGATTCCGACTACTCCTACGAGCAGTACTTC
CAISEPPEVDSDYSYEQYF
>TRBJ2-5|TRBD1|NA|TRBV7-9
TGTGCCAGCAAGGGGACAGGGGAGGGAGAGACCCAGTACTTC
CASKGTGEGETQYF
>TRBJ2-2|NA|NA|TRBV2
TGTGCCAGCAGTGATGGTAGCACCATCACCGGGGAGCTGTTTTTT
CASSDGSTITGELFF
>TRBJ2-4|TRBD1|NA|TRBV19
TGTGCCAGTAGTCTAAGGGACAGGGGTGACATTCAGTACTTC
CASSLRDRGDIQYF
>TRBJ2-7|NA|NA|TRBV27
TGTGCCAGCCGCAAGGTGACGGGAATAGGGTTGGAGCAGTACTTC
CASRKVTGIGLEQYF
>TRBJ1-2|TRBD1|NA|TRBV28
TGTGCCAGCAGCCGCGATAACACAGGGGACTATGGCTACACCTTC
CASSRDNTGDYGYTF
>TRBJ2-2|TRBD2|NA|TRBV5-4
TGTGCCAGCAGCTTGGAAAAGCGGGAGGGGGGCACCGGGGAGCTGTTTTTT
CASSLEKREGGTGELFF
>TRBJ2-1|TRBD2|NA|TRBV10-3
TGTGCCATCAGTGAGTCGGGACTAAGGGCCGCCAATGAGCAGTTCTTC
CAISESGLRAANEQFF
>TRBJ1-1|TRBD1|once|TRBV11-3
TGTGCCAGCAGCCCCTGGACAGGGAACACTGAAGCTTTCTTT
CASSPWTGNTEAFF
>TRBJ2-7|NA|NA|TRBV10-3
TGTGCCATCAGTGAGCAGCGAAACGCCTACGAGCAGTACTTC
CAISEQRNAYEQYF
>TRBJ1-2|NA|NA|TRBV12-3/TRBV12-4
TGTGCCAGCAGGGCGACAGCTAACTATGGCTACACCTTC
CASRATANYGYTF
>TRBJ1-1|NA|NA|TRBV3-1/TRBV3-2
TGTGCCAGCAGCCAACTGGCAGGGTCTGAAGCTTTCTTT
CASSQLAGSEAFF
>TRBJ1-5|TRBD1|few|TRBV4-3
TGCGCCAGCAGCCAAGATGCGGGACAGGGAAGAAATCAGCCCCAGCATTTT
CASSQDAGQGRNQPQHF
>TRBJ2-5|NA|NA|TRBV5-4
TGTGCCAGCAGCCGCCAGTGGTTCTTGGGGGGAGAGACCCAGTACTTC
CASSRQWFLGGETQYF
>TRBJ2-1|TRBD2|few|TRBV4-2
TGTGCCAGCAGCCAACTGACAGGATGGACTAGCGGGGACTCCTACAATGAGCAGTTCTTC
CASSQLTGWTSGDSYNEQFF
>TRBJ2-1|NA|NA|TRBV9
TGTGCCAGCAGCGTAGCTAGTAGGTCCTACAATGAGCAGTTCTTC
CASSVASRSYNEQFF
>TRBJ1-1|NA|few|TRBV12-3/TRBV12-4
TGTGCCAGCAGCCTCGGGGGATGGCGTGAAGCTTTCTTT
CASSLGGWREAFF
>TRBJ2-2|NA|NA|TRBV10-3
TGTGCCATCACACAGGGTGCGGACACCGGGGAGCTGTTTTTT
CAITQGADTGELFF
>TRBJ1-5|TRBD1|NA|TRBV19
TGTGCCAGTCAGAAGGGACAGGACAATCAGCCCCAGCATTTT
CASQKGQDNQPQHF
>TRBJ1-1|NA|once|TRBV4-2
TGTGCCAGCAGCCAAGATTTCCGGGGGGGGAACACTGAAGCTTTCTTT
CASSQDFRGGNTEAFF
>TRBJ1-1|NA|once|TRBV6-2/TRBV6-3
TGTGCCAGCAGTTACACATACCCTCGGACACCCGAAGGTCACACTGAAGCTTTCTTT
CASSYTYPRTPEGHTEAFF
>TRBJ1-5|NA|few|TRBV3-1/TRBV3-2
TGTGCCAGCAGCCAAGATAGTACAGGGAATCAGCCCCAGCATTTT
CASSQDSTGNQPQHF